This record looks at one TCR beta chain sequence and its context. Its antigen is still unknown. These data belong to a study of beta chain features in type 1 diabetes. Study-wide findings and caveats: Researchers caution that PCR might favor shorter templates, equally among patients and controls. Moderate yet significant TCRB CDR3 shortening was seen in Type 1 diabetes patients in all four CD4+ subsets.

The entirety of the isolated RNA underwent reverse transcription, so expressed TCRB transcripts were sequenced. An average of about 3.6 million reads was obtained for naive, central memory and regulatory T cell samples. Clones were sequenced by immunoSEQ multiplex PCR, and TCRdb holds only the in-frame ones, with some missing. The table shows 150,000 to 200,000 clones, with almost 65% occurring only once. Every donor provided one heparinised blood draw, which averaged approximately 100 mL. This sequence originates from a man aged 25 to 40 with type 1 diabetes. Source material: naive CD4+ T cells from blood.

CDR3 nucleotide sequence: TGTGCTAGTGGTTTGAGGGGCTGGGAGACCCAGTACTTC. Translation: CASGLRGWETQYF. The chain couples TRBV12-5 to TRBJ2-5; D possibly corresponds to TRBD1 (5 bases). V was shortened by 2 bases and J by 5 bases, with 9 bases between the two germline ends. This CDR3 spans 13 amino acids. Germline lookup yields CDR1 LGHNT and CDR2 FRNRAP.